This T cell receptor (beta chain) was sequenced during a study of blood T cell repertoires in COVID-19. Study members were between roughly 18 and 90 years old and lived in about two dozen US regions. Sequencing used immunoSEQ multiplex PCR; TCRdb keeps in-frame clones, though not all of them. The sample has some 140,000 clones; approximately 88% are singletons. Per the germline V gene, CDR1 is SQVTM and CDR2 is ANQGSEA. V lost 3 bases and J lost 1, with 6 bases in between. The CDR3 runs 12 residues. Sequencing was performed on PBMCs or T cells enriched from blood (not recorded which). This receptor was obtained from a man in his forties or fifties with acute COVID-19. The chain couples TRBV29-1 to TRBJ1-2; no reliable D call. The CDR3 loop reads CSVEGSNYGYTF. The CDR3 DNA is TGCAGCGTTGAGGGCAGTAACTATGGCTACACCTTC.